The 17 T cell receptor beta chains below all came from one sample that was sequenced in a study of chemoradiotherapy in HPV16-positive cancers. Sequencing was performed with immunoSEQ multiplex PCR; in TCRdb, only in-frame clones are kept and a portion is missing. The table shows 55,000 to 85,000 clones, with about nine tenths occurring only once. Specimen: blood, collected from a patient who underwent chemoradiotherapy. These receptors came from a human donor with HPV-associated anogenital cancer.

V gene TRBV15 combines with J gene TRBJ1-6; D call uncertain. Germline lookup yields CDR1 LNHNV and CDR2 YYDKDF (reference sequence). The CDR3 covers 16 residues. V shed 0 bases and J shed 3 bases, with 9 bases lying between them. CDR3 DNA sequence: TGTGCCACCAGCAGAGAGCCAGACCACTATAATTCACCCCTCCACTTT. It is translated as CATSREPDHYNSPLHF.

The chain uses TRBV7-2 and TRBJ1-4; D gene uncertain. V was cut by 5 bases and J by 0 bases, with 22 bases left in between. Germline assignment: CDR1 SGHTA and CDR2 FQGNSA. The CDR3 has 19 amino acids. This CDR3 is CASSAAGRTISTTNEKLFF. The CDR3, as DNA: TGTGCCAGCAGCGCAGCCGGCAGAACAATATCTACAACTAATGAAAAACTGTTTTTT.

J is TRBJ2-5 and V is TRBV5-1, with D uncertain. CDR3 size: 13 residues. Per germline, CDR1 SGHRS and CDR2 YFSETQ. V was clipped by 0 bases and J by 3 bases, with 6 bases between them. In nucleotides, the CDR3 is TGCGCCAGCAGCTTGGTCAGCGAAGAGACCCAGTACTTC. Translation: CASSLVSEETQYF.

CDR3 DNA sequence: TGTGCCAGTAGTAAAAACAGGGTGAAACCTAATCAGCCCCAGCATTTT. Translated, it gives CASSKNRVKPNQPQHF. The J gene is TRBJ1-5, the V gene TRBV19; D might be TRBD1 (6 bases). The CDR3 consists of 16 residues. Trimming shortened V by 4 bases and J by 4 bases, and 17 bases separated the two germline ends. CDR1 and CDR2 (germline): LNHDA, SQIVND (reference sequence).

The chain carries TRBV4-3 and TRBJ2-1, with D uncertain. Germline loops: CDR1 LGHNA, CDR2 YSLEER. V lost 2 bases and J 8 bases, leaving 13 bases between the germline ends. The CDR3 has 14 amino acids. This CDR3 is CASSQPLFDHEQFF. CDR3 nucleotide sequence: TGCGCCAGCAGCCAACCCCTATTTGACCATGAGCAGTTCTTC.

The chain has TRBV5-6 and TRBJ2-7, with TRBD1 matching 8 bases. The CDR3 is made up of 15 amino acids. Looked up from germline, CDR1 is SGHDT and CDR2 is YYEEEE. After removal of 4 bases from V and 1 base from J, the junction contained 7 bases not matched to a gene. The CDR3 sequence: CASSPGQVFSYEQYF. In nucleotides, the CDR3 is TGTGCCAGCAGCCCGGGACAGGTATTTTCCTACGAGCAGTACTTC.

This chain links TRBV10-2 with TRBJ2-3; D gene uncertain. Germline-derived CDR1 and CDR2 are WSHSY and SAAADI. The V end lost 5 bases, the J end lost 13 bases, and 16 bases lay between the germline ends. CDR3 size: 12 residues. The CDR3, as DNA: TGCGCCAGCAGTACTCGGACCGTCGAGAAGTATTTT. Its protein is CASSTRTVEKYF.

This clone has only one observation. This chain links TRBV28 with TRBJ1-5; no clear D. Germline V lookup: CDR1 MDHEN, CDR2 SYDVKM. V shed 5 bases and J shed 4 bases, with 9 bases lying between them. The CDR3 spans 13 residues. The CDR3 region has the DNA TGTGCCAGCAGTCGGAGTCCGAATCAGCCCCAGCATTTT. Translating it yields CASSRSPNQPQHF.

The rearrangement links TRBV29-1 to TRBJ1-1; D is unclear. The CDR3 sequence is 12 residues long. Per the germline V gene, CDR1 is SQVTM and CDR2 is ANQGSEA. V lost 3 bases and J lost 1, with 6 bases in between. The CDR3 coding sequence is TGCAGCGTTGACGAACAGAACACTGAAGCTTTCTTT. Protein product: CSVDEQNTEAFF.

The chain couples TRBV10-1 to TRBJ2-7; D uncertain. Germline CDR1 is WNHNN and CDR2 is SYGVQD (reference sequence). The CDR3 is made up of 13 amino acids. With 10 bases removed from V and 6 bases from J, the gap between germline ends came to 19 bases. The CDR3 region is CATNVGPTGEQYF. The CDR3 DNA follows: TGCGCCACTAACGTTGGACCTACGGGCGAGCAGTACTTC.

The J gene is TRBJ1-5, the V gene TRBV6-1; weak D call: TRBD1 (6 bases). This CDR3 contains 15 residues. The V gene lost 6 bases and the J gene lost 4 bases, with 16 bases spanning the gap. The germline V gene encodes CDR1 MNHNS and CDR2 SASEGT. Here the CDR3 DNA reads TGTGCCAGCAGCCTCAGCTCTCAGGGGAATCAGCCCCAGCATTTT. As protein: CASSLSSQGNQPQHF.

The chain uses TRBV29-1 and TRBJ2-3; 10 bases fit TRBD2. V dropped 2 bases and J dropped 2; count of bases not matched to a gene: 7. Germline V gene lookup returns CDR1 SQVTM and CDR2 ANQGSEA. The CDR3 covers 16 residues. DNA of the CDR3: TGCAGCGTTGAATATTGGCTAGCGGGAGACACAGATACGCAGTATTTT. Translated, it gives CSVEYWLAGDTDTQYF.

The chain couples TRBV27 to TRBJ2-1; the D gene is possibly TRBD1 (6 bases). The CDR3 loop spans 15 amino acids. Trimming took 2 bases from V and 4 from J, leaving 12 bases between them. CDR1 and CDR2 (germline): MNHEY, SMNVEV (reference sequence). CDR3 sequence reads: CASSLRQGFYNEQFF. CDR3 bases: TGTGCCAGCAGTTTAAGGCAGGGGTTTTACAATGAGCAGTTCTTC.

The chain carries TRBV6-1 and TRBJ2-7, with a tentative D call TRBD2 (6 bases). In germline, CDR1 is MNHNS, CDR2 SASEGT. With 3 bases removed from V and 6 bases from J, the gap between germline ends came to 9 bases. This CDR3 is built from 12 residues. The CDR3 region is CASSEQGGEQYF. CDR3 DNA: TGTGCCAGCAGTGAGCAGGGAGGCGAGCAGTACTTC.

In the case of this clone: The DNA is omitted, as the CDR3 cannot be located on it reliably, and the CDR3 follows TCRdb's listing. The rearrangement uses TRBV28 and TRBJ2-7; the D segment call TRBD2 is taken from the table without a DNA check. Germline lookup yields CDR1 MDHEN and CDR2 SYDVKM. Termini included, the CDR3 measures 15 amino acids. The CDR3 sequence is CASSSSGELSYEQYF.

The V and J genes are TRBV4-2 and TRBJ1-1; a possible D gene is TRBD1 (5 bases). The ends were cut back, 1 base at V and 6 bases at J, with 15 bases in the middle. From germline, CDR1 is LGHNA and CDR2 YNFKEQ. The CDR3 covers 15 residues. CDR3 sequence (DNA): TGTGCCAGCAGCCAAGTGGTATCAGGGAGTCCTGAAGCTTTCTTT. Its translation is CASSQVVSGSPEAFF.

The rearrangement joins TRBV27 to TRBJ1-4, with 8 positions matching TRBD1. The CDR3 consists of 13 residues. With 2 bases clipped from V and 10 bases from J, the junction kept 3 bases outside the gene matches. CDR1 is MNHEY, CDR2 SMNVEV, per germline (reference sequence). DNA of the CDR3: TGTGCCAGCAGTTTACCAGGGACAGGAAAACTGTTTTTT. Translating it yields CASSLPGTGKLFF.